This T cell receptor (beta chain) appears in the sequencing data of a study of cytomegalovirus exposure and HLA in healthy donors. The CDR3 runs to 14 residues. Germline-derived CDR1 and CDR2 are MNHEY and SVGAGI. Vbeta (60) and Jbeta (13) primers were used in the PCR. Method: immunoSEQ multiplex PCR; TCRdb's copy keeps in-frame clones and lacks some. The sample records more than 150,000 clones, about 85% being singletons. Source material: PBMCs. The TCR was taken from a woman between 18 and 30 years old in good health and CMV-seronegative. The chain carries TRBV6-5 and TRBJ2-5; TRBD1 aligns across 8 bases. Matching the DNA end better, TRBJ2-7 makes the J call doubtful. The CDR3 sequence is CASSYAGQAYEQYF. The CDR3 coding sequence is TGTGCCAGCAGTTACGCGGGACAGGCCTACGAGCAGTACTTC.